The 17 T cell receptor beta chains below come from one sample, sequenced in a study of response to subunit inactivated influenza vaccine. TCRdb analysed the RT-PCR reads with MiXCR anew, one entry per CDR3 protein. The data hold about 800,000 distinct CDR3 sequences, with approximately 21% observed a single time. This sample comprised PBMCs from blood, obtained approximately 5 days after vaccination. All receptors come from a man aged 50 to 59 who received an inactivated influenza vaccine.

This chain connects TRBV27 to TRBJ2-1; D could derive from TRBD1 or TRBD2 (5 bases each). This CDR3 contains 16 residues. The ends were cut back, 2 bases at V and 2 bases at J, with 13 bases in the middle. CDR1 and CDR2 (germline): MNHEY, SMNVEV (reference sequence). CDR3: CASSLVGPGAYNEQFF. The CDR3 coding sequence is TGTGCCAGCAGTTTAGTGGGACCCGGTGCCTACAATGAGCAGTTCTTC.

This clonotype was observed many times. The chain is built from TRBV12-3 or TRBV12-4 and TRBJ2-5; the D gene is possibly TRBD1 (6 bases). The CDR3 totals 15 residues. V gave up 7 bases and J gave up 1 base, with 16 bases separating them. CDR3: CASIAGEPVQETQYF. CDR3 DNA: TGTGCCAGCATCGCAGGGGAACCGGTCCAAGAGACCCAGTACTTC.

This clonotype was observed a handful of times. The chain carries TRBV18 and TRBJ2-3; D may correspond to TRBD1 or TRBD2 (5 bases each). Trimming cost V 3 bases and J 3 bases, with 13 bases left between them. In germline, CDR1 is KGHSH, CDR2 LQKENI. The CDR3 has 15 residues. CDR3 DNA: TGTGCCAGCTCACCGGGACCAGCGGATACAGATACGCAGTATTTT. Amino acids: CASSPGPADTDTQYF.

Written as DNA, the CDR3 is TGTGCCATCAGTGACAGAGTCAAGAACACCGGGGAGCTGTTTTTT. Translated: CAISDRVKNTGELFF. The rearrangement joins TRBV10-3 to TRBJ2-2, with D unresolved. Germline V CDR1 and CDR2: ENHRY, SYGVKD. The V end lost 3 bases, the J end lost 1 base, and 9 bases lay between the germline ends. The CDR3 runs to 15 residues.

The chain recombines TRBV20-1 with TRBJ1-4, with a weak D call TRBD1 (5 bases). The CDR3 runs 13 residues. Germline CDR1 is DFQATT and CDR2 is SNEGSKA (reference sequence). Trimming shortened V by 3 bases and J by 3 bases, and 8 bases separated the two germline ends. The CDR3 bases are TGCAGTGCTAGCGGGGGGTCTAATGAAAAACTGTTTTTT. Its translation is CSASGGSNEKLFF.

This clonotype showed up just a few times. The chain combines TRBV29-1 with TRBJ1-1; D unclear. Trimming took 4 bases from V and 6 from J, leaving 15 bases between them. Looked up from germline, CDR1 is SQVTM and CDR2 is ANQGSEA. There are 13 residues in the CDR3. The CDR3 here is CSVVRPLNPEAFF. The CDR3 DNA is TGCAGCGTTGTCCGTCCATTAAACCCTGAAGCTTTCTTT.

This clonotype was seen only a few times. The chain employs TRBV20-1 and TRBJ2-2; 7 positions agree with TRBD1. This CDR3 is built from 18 residues. Germline CDR1 reads DFQATT; CDR2 reads SNEGSKA (reference sequence). The V gene end was trimmed by 1 base and the J gene end by 0 bases; junction bases not matched to a gene: 11. The CDR3 spells CSARGRGRGFANTGELFF. The CDR3 nucleotides read TGCAGTGCTAGAGGACGGGGCAGGGGGTTCGCGAACACCGGGGAGCTGTTTTTT.

This clonotype occurred many times. V gene TRBV5-1 combines with J gene TRBJ1-5; no clear D gene. This CDR3 is 14 amino acids long. Germline V gene lookup returns CDR1 SGHRS and CDR2 YFSETQ. V gave up 1 base and J gave up 11 bases, with 16 bases separating them. The CDR3 protein is CASSLTAASSAQHF. CDR3 nucleotides: TGCGCCAGCAGCTTGACAGCGGCGTCCTCGGCCCAGCATTTT.

This clonotype was counted between two and nine times. The V and J genes are TRBV10-2 and TRBJ2-7, with TRBD2 identical over 12 bases. The V gene's germline CDR1 is WSHSY and CDR2 SAAADI. The CDR3 covers 19 residues. V shed 6 bases, J shed 0 bases, and the junction held 15 bases outside the gene matches. This chain's CDR3 is CASRGLTRTSGVSSYEQYF. CDR3 coding DNA: TGCGCCAGCAGGGGACTAACACGGACTAGCGGGGTGAGCTCCTACGAGCAGTACTTC.

This clonotype was seen a handful of times. This chain uses TRBV11-2 with TRBJ2-5; TRBD2 agrees at 11 bases. This CDR3 is built from 17 residues. The V segment lost 6 bases and the J segment 2 bases; nucleotides outside the gene matches: 11. CDR1 and CDR2 (germline): SGHAT, FQNNGV. CDR3 in amino acids: CASRALAGTSGQETQYF. In DNA, the CDR3 is TGTGCCAGCAGAGCCCTCGCCGGGACTAGCGGACAAGAGACCCAGTACTTC. The variable domain in full, with the rest retrieved from reference TRBV11-2 and TRBJ2-5, is EAGVAQSPRYKIIEKRQSVAFWCNPISGHATLYWYQQILGQGPKLLIQFQNNGVVDDSQLPKDRFSAERLKGVDSTLKIQPAKLEDSAVYLCASRALAGTSGQETQYFGPGTRLLVL.

In this sample, this clonotype turned up a few times. This chain joins TRBV3-1 and TRBJ1-1, with 7 positions matching TRBD1. CDR1 LGHDT and CDR2 YNNKEL come from the germline V gene (reference sequence). The CDR3 totals 14 residues. V dropped 1 base and J dropped 5; count of bases not matched to a gene: 4. In DNA form, the CDR3 reads TGTGCCAGCAGCCAAGTAACAGGGGTGACTGAAGCTTTCTTT. Translation: CASSQVTGVTEAFF. The full variable domain, its missing parts supplied by reference TRBV3-1 and TRBJ1-1, is DTAVSQTPKYLVTQMGNDKSIKCEQNLGHDTMYWYKQDSKKFLKIMFSYNNKELIINETVPNRFSPKSPDKAHLNLHINSLELGDSAVYFCASSQVTGVTEAFFGQGTRLTVV.

This chain joins TRBV11-1 and TRBJ2-6, with D hard to call. Germline CDR1 and CDR2: SGHAT and FQDESV (reference sequence). The CDR3 sequence is 18 residues long. Deletions cut 5 bases from V and 0 bases from J, with 17 bases between. CDR3 sequence reads: CASSIPPFRPSGANVLTF. The CDR3 nucleotides read TGTGCCAGCAGCATCCCCCCGTTCAGGCCCTCTGGGGCCAACGTCCTGACTTTC.

This clonotype was observed many times. V is TRBV7-2 and J is TRBJ1-5; possible D gene TRBD1, 5 bases. The germline V gene encodes CDR1 SGHTA and CDR2 FQGNSA. Trimming left V 3 bases short and J 5 bases short, with 11 bases between. The CDR3 runs to 14 residues. The CDR3 coding sequence is TGTGCCAGCAGCTTCTACCAGGGAGATCAGCCCCAGCATTTT. It specifies CASSFYQGDQPQHF.

This clonotype was picked up a small number of times. The chain uses TRBV5-1 and TRBJ2-4, with 15 bases matching TRBD2. V lost 1 base, J lost 9 bases, and 5 bases stayed unmatched. The CDR3 has 16 residues. The germline V gene encodes CDR1 SGHRS and CDR2 YFSETQ. The CDR3: CASSLRTSGRDVIQYF. CDR3 nucleotides: TGCGCCAGCAGCTTGAGGACTAGCGGGAGGGACGTCATTCAGTACTTC.

The chain is built from TRBV5-1 and TRBJ2-2; D is unclear. V was trimmed by 4 bases and J by 2 bases, leaving 12 bases between them. In germline, CDR1 is SGHRS, CDR2 YFSETQ. The length of the CDR3 is 15 residues. The DNA for the CDR3 is TGCGCCAGCAGCCCAAGACAAGTAAACACCGGGGAGCTGTTTTTT. Protein: CASSPRQVNTGELFF. The full variable domain, with the rest looked up from reference TRBV5-1 and TRBJ2-2, is KAGVTQTPRYLIKTRGQQVTLSCSPISGHRSVSWYQQTPGQGLQFLFEYFSETQRNKGNFPGRFSGRQFSNSRSEMNVSTLELGDSALYLCASSPRQVNTGELFFGEGSRLTVL.

V gene TRBV15 combines with J gene TRBJ2-2; 8 bases line up with TRBD2. The CDR3 covers 16 residues. The trim removed 2 bases at V and 4 bases at J, leaving 6 bases unmatched. Germline V gene data show CDR1 as LNHNV and CDR2 as YYDKDF (reference sequence). CDR3: CATSRWAGGSTGELFF. CDR3 coding DNA: TGTGCCACCAGCAGATGGGCGGGAGGTAGCACCGGGGAGCTGTTTTTT.

V usage is TRBV4-2 and J usage is TRBJ2-7, with D possibly called TRBD1 or TRBD2 (5 bases each). Germline V CDR1 and CDR2: LGHNA, YNFKEQ. CDR3 length equals 13 residues. Trimming removed 4 bases from V and 6 bases from J, with 13 bases in between. The CDR3: CASSRDLICEQYF. In DNA, the CDR3 is TGTGCCAGCAGCCGGGACCTCATCTGCGAGCAGTACTTC.